This T cell receptor (beta chain) was recovered during a study of OX40 agonist ivuxolimab in advanced cancers. With 2 bases removed from V and 5 bases from J, the gap between germline ends came to 10 bases. CDR1 and CDR2 from the germline V gene are SGHNT and YYREEE (reference sequence). This CDR3 is built from 13 residues. Clones were read by immunoSEQ multiplex PCR, and TCRdb kept only the in-frame ones, dropping some. The sample carries over 40,000 clones, about 90% recorded once. Sequenced here: CD4+ or CD8+ T cells sorted from blood, sampled in a trial of the OX40 agonist ivuxolimab. The chain is built from TRBV5-4 and TRBJ2-5; perhaps TRBD1 as D (6 bases). The source is an adult with an advanced solid tumor such as melanoma, head and neck, liver or kidney cancer. CDR3 in DNA: TGTGCCAGCAGCTTAAACAGGGAGGAGACCCAGTACTTC. This gives the protein CASSLNREETQYF.